This entry lists 25 T cell receptor beta chains sequenced from one sample in a study of T-cell memory formation after mild COVID-19. TCRdb itself ran the 5' RACE reads through MiXCR, one entry per CDR3 protein. The sample yields approximately 260,000 distinct CDR3 sequences, approximately 19% seen once. The sequenced sample was PBMCs or a T cell subset sorted from them (not recorded which). These receptors were obtained from a man between 18 and 29 years old who had mild COVID-19 (a few samples of this study predate the infection). Cell type and time point are not known.

This sequence joins TRBV6-5 and TRBJ1-5; no definite D call. This CDR3 has 12 amino acids. Germline CDR1 is MNHEY and CDR2 is SVGAGI. The germline V and J ends were trimmed by 8 bases and 2 bases, with 7 bases remaining between them. CDR3 DNA: TGTGCCAGCGGGAGCGGCAATCAGCCCCAGCATTTT. Protein product: CASGSGNQPQHF.

There are many counts of this clonotype. The CDR3 here is CASSLSLASTDTQYF. The CDR3 nucleotides are TGTGCCAGCAGCTTAAGTCTAGCTAGCACAGATACGCAGTATTTT. This chain joins TRBV5-6 and TRBJ2-3; D might be TRBD2 (5 bases). Germline V gene lookup returns CDR1 SGHDT and CDR2 YYEEEE. The CDR3 length is 15 residues. V lost 2 bases to trimming and J lost 0 bases, with 10 bases between them.

This clonotype came up a few times. The chain uses TRBV2 and TRBJ2-7; TRBD1 aligns across 8 bases. The CDR3 runs 11 residues. Germline V CDR1 and CDR2: SNHLY, FYNNEI. The trim removed 11 bases at V and 3 bases at J, leaving 3 bases unmatched. CDR3 amino acids: CASGQDYEQYV. The DNA of the CDR3 is TGTGCCTCGGGACAGGACTACGAGCAGTACGTC.

This clonotype has only a few counts. The V call is TRBV7-9, the J call TRBJ1-6; tentative D call: TRBD1 (6 bases). The V end lost 3 bases, the J end lost 15 bases, and 9 bases lay between the germline ends. This CDR3 comprises 11 residues. Germline CDR1 reads SEHNR; CDR2 reads FQNEAQ (reference sequence). The CDR3 region has the DNA TGTGCCAGCAGCTTGACAGGCAACCTCCACTTT. Its protein product is CASSLTGNLHF.

This clonotype turned up a few times. This chain links TRBV7-3 with TRBJ2-3; 8 nucleotides align to TRBD2. The germline V gene has CDR1 SGHTA and CDR2 FQGTGA. CDR3 length: 16 amino acids. After removal of 4 bases from V and 4 bases from J, the junction contained 10 bases not matched to a gene. CDR3 amino acids: CASSSRGSGVADTQYF. The CDR3 DNA is TGTGCCAGCAGCTCCCGGGGTAGCGGGGTGGCAGATACGCAGTATTTT.

This clonotype showed up just a few times. The chain couples TRBV7-2 to TRBJ1-4; no firm D call. Per the germline V gene, CDR1 is SGHTA and CDR2 is FQGNSA. The CDR3 is 14 residues long. Deletions cut 3 bases from V and 4 bases from J, with 9 bases between. Here the CDR3 DNA reads TGTGCCAGCAGCTTGGTTCGGGATAATGAAAAACTGTTTTTT. Amino acid sequence: CASSLVRDNEKLFF. The full variable domain, with the rest looked up from reference TRBV7-2 and TRBJ1-4, is GAGVSQSPSNKVTEKGKDVELRCDPISGHTALYWYRQSLGQGLEFLIYFQGNSAPDKSGLPSDRFSAERTGGSVSTLTIQRTQQEDSAVYLCASSLVRDNEKLFFGSGTQLSVL.

The chain joins TRBV6-2 or TRBV6-3 to TRBJ2-7; no clear D gene. This CDR3 is 12 amino acids long. Germline V lookup: CDR1 MNHEY, CDR2 SVGEGT. Deletions cut 6 bases from V and 6 bases from J, with 12 bases between. The CDR3 bases are TGTGCCAGCAGCCATTCAGTGGTCGAGCAGTACTTC. It is translated as CASSHSVVEQYF.

The rearrangement links TRBV7-2 to TRBJ1-2, with 7 bases that match TRBD1. CDR3 length: 14 amino acids. CDR1 is SGHTA and CDR2 is FQGNSA in the germline V gene. Trimming took 4 bases from V and 3 from J; bases not matched to a gene: 5. DNA for the CDR3: TGTGCCAGCAGCTCAATGACAGGGTACTATGGCTACACCTTC. It yields the protein CASSSMTGYYGYTF.

This clonotype was recorded at least ten times. The V call is TRBV4-1, the J call TRBJ2-3, with D unresolved. The germline gives CDR1 MGHRA, CDR2 YSYEKL. V shed 4 bases and J shed 6 bases, with 5 bases lying between them. This CDR3 contains 11 residues. In DNA, the CDR3 is TGCGCCAGCAGCCGAAGCGATACGCAGTATTTT. Translated, it gives CASSRSDTQYF.

The gene calls are TRBV6-4 and TRBJ1-5; TRBD1 might be the D (5 bases). Trimming left V 1 base short and J 2 bases short, with 12 bases between. Looked up from germline, CDR1 is MRHNA and CDR2 is SNTAGT. CDR3 length equals 16 residues. The CDR3 is CASSDLSWGGNQPQHF. The CDR3 DNA sequence: TGTGCCAGCAGTGACTTATCTTGGGGGGGCAATCAGCCCCAGCATTTT.

The J gene is TRBJ2-3, the V gene TRBV6-2 or TRBV6-3; weak D call: TRBD2 (6 bases). The germline V gene encodes CDR1 MNHEY and CDR2 SVGEGT. The ends were cut back, 4 bases at V and 1 base at J, with 12 bases in the middle. This CDR3 comprises 15 residues. CDR3 protein: CASSWGGGGTDTQYF. The CDR3, as DNA: TGTGCCAGCAGTTGGGGTGGCGGGGGCACAGATACGCAGTATTTT.

The rearrangement uses TRBV7-9 and TRBJ1-5; the D is unclear. CDR1 and CDR2 from the germline V gene are SEHNR and FQNEAQ (reference sequence). The CDR3 is 13 residues long. Trimming left V 5 bases short and J 6 bases short, with 11 bases between. In DNA form, the CDR3 reads TGTGCCAGCAGCCCTCCACGTGGTCAGCCCCAGCATTTT. Encoded protein: CASSPPRGQPQHF.

The chain is built from TRBV20-1 and TRBJ2-6, with a weak D call TRBD2 (5 bases). The CDR3 runs to 15 residues. The V gene's germline CDR1 is DFQATT and CDR2 SNEGSKA (reference sequence). V gave up 6 bases and J gave up 4 bases, with 16 bases separating them. In nucleotides, the CDR3 is TGCAGTGCCGCCTTTGGAGGCGCAGGGGCCAACGTCCTGACTTTC. Translated, it gives CSAAFGGAGANVLTF.

The CDR3 coding sequence is TGTGCCAGCCCTAGGCCAGGGGGAGAGACCCAGTACTTC. Amino acid sequence: CASPRPGGETQYF. J is TRBJ2-5 and V is TRBV2; 7 bases line up with TRBD1. The CDR3 runs 13 residues. Germline V gives CDR1 SNHLY, CDR2 FYNNEI. V lost 8 bases and J lost 4; bases outside the gene matches: 7. Full variable domain (outside the CDR3, taken from reference TRBV2 and TRBJ2-5): EPEVTQTPSHQVTQMGQEVILRCVPISNHLYFYWYRQILGQKVEFLVSFYNNEISEKSEIFDDQFSVERPDGSNFTLKIRSTKLEDSAMYFCASPRPGGETQYFGPGTRLLVL.

This clonotype was counted at least ten times. The chain employs TRBV12-3 or TRBV12-4 and TRBJ2-5; D unclear. The V and J ends lost 2 bases and 2 bases respectively, with 9 bases between them. CDR3 size: 14 residues. CDR3 in amino acids: CASSLPTTQETQYF. Written as DNA, the CDR3 is TGTGCCAGCAGTTTACCGACAACGCAAGAGACCCAGTACTTC.

The genes are TRBV14 and TRBJ2-3, with 12 positions matching TRBD2. The J segment lost 4 bases and the V segment lost 2 bases, leaving 7 bases of the junction unmatched. Per the germline V gene, CDR1 is SGHDN and CDR2 is FVKESK. The CDR3 spans 17 residues. CDR3 sequence: CASSQSSGGEGADTQYF. The CDR3 DNA reads as TGTGCCAGCAGCCAATCTAGCGGGGGGGAAGGTGCAGATACGCAGTATTTT.

This clonotype has more than one count but fewer than ten. The rearrangement links TRBV20-1 to TRBJ2-1; TRBD2 matches 10 bases. Germline V lookup: CDR1 DFQATT, CDR2 SNEGSKA (reference sequence). V lost 6 bases to trimming and J lost 2 bases; unmatched junction nucleotides: 4. The CDR3 totals 14 residues. The CDR3 loop reads CSASSGGAYNEQFF. The CDR3 DNA follows: TGCAGTGCGAGCAGCGGGGGGGCCTACAATGAGCAGTTCTTC.

The chain carries TRBV25-1 and TRBJ2-3, with TRBD2 matching over 9 bases. CDR1 is MGHDK and CDR2 is SYGVNS in the germline V gene. V lost 3 bases, J lost 1 base, and 2 bases stayed unmatched. CDR3 length equals 15 residues. CDR3 in amino acids: CASSELAGRTDTQYF. The CDR3 coding sequence is TGTGCCAGCAGTGAGCTAGCGGGACGCACAGATACGCAGTATTTT.

This chain links TRBV18 with TRBJ1-2, with D uncertain. The V end was cut by 0 bases, the J end by 6 bases, with 11 bases between. The germline gives CDR1 KGHSH, CDR2 LQKENI. CDR3 length: 14 amino acids. For the CDR3, the DNA is TGTGCCAGCTCACCACCGGCCACAAAGGATGGCTACACCTTC. Protein: CASSPPATKDGYTF.

This clonotype showed up just a few times. V gene TRBV28 combines with J gene TRBJ1-3; no firm D call. This CDR3 comprises 15 residues. The germline gives CDR1 MDHEN, CDR2 SYDVKM. V dropped 10 bases and J dropped 0 bases, with 16 bases sitting between them. The CDR3 is CATSPRAVSGNTIYF. The DNA for the CDR3 is TGTGCCACATCCCCCCGGGCCGTCTCTGGAAACACCATATATTTT.

CDR3 loop: CASSLAVGETQYF. In DNA form, the CDR3 reads TGTGCCAGCAGCTTAGCGGTGGGAGAGACCCAGTACTTC. The rearrangement links TRBV7-9 to TRBJ2-5; no definite D call. CDR3 length: 13 residues. Between the trimmed V and J ends, which lost 0 bases and 4 bases, there was a span of 6 bases. From germline, CDR1 is SEHNR and CDR2 FQNEAQ (reference sequence).

The CDR3 DNA sequence: TGTGCCAGCAGACGAACTAGCGGGGCGGGCCTTGAGCAGTTCTTC. Encoded protein: CASRRTSGAGLEQFF. This sequence joins TRBV7-8 and TRBJ2-1; 10 bases match TRBD2. J gave up 9 bases and V 6 bases, and 11 bases lay outside the gene matches. Germline lookup yields CDR1 SGHVS and CDR2 FQNEAQ. CDR3 length: 15 amino acids. Complete variable domain (other parts from reference TRBV7-8 and TRBJ2-1): GAGVSQSPRYKVAKRGQDVALRCDPISGHVSLFWYQQALGQGPEFLTYFQNEAQLDKSGLPSDRFFAERPEGSVSTLKIQRTQQEDSAVYLCASRRTSGAGLEQFFGPGTRLTVL.

Ten or more counts support this clonotype. This chain connects TRBV9 to TRBJ2-1; no clear D. V dropped 0 bases and J dropped 6 bases, with 13 bases sitting between them. Germline V gene sequence: CDR1 SGDLS, CDR2 YYNGEE. This CDR3 region has 15 residues. The CDR3 coding sequence is TGTGCCAGCAGCGTAGCGGCTAGTGAAGGCAATGAGCAGTTCTTC. It is translated as CASSVAASEGNEQFF.

The chain links TRBV7-2 to TRBJ2-5; the D is unclear. The CDR3 is 14 residues long. Germline V gene data show CDR1 as SGHTA and CDR2 as FQGNSA. V dropped 5 bases and J dropped 0 bases, with 10 bases sitting between them. The CDR3 region has the DNA TGTGCCAGCAGCCTCGCCGGCTACCAAGAGACCCAGTACTTC. Encoded protein: CASSLAGYQETQYF.

The rearrangement links TRBV5-1 to TRBJ2-1; TRBD2 matches 11 bases. J gave up 4 bases and V 1 base, and 4 bases lay outside the gene matches. The germline V gene has CDR1 SGHRS and CDR2 YFSETQ. The CDR3 contains 16 residues. CDR3 protein: CASSLILAGDYNEQFF. CDR3 nucleotide sequence: TGCGCCAGCAGCTTGATACTAGCGGGGGATTACAATGAGCAGTTCTTC.